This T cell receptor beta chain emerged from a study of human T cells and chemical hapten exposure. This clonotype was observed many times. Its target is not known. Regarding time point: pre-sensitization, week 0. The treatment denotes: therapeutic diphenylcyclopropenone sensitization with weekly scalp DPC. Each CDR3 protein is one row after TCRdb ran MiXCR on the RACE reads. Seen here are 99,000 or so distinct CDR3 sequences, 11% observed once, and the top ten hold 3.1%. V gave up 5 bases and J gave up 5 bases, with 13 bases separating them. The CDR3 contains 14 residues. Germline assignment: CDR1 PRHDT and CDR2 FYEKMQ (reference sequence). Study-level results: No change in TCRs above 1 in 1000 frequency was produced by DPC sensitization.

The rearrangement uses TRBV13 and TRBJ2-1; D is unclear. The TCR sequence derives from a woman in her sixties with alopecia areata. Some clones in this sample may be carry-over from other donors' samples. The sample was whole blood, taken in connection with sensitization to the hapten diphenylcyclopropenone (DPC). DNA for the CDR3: TGTGCCAGCAGCCCCCTGGGCCCAGACAATGAGCAGTTCTTC. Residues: CASSPLGPDNEQFF.